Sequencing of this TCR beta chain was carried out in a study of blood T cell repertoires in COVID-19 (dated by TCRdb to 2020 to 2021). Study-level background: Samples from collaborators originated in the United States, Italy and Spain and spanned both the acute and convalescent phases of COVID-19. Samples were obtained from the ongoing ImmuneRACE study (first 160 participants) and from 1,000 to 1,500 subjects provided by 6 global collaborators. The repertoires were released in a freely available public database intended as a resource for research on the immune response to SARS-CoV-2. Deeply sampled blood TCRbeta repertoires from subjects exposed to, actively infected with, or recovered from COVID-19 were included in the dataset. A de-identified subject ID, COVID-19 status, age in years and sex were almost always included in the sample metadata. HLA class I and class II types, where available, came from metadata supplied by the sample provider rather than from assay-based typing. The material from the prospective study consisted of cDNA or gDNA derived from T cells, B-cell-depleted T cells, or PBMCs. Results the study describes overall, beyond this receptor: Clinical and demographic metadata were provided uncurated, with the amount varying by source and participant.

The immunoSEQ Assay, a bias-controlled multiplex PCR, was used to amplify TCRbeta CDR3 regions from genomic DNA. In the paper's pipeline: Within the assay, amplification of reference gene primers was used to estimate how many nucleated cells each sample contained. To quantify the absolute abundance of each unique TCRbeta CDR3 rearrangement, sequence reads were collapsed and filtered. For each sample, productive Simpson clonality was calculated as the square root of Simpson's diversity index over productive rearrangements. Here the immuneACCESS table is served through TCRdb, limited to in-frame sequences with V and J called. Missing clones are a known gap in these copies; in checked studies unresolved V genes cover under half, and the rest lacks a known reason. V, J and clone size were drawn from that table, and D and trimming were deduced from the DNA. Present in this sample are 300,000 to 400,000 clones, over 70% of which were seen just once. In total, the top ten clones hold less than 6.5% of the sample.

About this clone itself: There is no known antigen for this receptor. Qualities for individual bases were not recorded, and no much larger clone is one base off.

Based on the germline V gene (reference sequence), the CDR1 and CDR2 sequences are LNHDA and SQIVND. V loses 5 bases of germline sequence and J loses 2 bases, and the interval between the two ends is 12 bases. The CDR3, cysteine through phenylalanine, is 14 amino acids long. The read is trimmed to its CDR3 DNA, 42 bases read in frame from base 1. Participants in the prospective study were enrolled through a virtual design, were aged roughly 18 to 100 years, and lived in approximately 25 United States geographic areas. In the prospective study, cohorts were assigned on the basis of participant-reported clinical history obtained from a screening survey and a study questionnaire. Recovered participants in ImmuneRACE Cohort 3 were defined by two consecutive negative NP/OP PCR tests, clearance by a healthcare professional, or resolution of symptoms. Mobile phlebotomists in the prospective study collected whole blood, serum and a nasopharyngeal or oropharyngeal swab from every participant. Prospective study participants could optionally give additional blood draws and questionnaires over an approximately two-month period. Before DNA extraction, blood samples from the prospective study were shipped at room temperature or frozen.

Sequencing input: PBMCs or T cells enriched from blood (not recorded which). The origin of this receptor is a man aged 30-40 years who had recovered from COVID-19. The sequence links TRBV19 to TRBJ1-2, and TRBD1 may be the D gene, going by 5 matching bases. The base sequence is TGTGCCAGTAGTCGGAGGGGATTAAACTATGGCTACACCTTC. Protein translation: CASSRRGLNYGYTF. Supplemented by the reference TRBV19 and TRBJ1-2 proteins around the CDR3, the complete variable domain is DGGITQSPKYLFRKEGQNVTLSCEQNLNHDAMYWYRQDPGQGLRLIYYSQIVNDFQKGDIAEGYSVSREKKESFPLTVTSAQKNPTAFYLCASSRRGLNYGYTFGSGTRLTVV.